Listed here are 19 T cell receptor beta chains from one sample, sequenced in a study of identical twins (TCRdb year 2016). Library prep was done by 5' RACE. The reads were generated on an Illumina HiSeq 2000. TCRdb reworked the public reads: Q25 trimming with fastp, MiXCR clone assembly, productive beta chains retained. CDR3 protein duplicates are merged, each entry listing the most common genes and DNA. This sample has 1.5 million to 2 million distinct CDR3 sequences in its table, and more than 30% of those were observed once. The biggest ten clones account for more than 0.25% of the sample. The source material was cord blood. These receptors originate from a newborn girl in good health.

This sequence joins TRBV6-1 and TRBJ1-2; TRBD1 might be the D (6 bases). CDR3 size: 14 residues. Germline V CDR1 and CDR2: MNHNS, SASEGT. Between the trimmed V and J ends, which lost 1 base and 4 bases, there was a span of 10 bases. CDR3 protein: CASSEGQALYGYTF. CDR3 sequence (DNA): TGTGCCAGCAGTGAAGGACAGGCACTCTATGGCTACACCTTC.

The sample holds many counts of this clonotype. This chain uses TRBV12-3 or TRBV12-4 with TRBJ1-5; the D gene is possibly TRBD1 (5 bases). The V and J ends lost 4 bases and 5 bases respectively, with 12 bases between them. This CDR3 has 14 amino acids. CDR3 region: CASSWGSPYQPQHF. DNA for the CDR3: TGTGCCAGCAGTTGGGGGTCTCCTTATCAGCCCCAGCATTTT.

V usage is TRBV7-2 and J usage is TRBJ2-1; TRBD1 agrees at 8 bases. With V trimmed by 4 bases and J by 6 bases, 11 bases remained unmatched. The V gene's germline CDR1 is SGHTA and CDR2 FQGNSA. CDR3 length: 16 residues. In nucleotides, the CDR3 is TGTACCAGCAGCTCAACCGGGACAGGAAGTTTCAATGAGCAGTTCTTC. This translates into CTSSSTGTGSFNEQFF.

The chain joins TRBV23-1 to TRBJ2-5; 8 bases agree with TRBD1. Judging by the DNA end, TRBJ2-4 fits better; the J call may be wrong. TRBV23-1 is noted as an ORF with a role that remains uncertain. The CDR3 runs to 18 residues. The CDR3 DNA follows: TGCGCCAGCAGTCAATCTAAGCTGGGGACAGGTGGCGGAAACATTCAGTACTTC. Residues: CASSQSKLGTGGGNIQYF.

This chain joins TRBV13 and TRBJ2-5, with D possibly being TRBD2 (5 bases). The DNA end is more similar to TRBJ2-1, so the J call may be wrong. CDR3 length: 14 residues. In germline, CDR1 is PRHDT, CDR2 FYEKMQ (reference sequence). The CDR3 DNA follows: TGTGCCAGCAGCTATTTAGCGCCTCAAGAGACCCAGTTCTTC. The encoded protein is CASSYLAPQETQFF.

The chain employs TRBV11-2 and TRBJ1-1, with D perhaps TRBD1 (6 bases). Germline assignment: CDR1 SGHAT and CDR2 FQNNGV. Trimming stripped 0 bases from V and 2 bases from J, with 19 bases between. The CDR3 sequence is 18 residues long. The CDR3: CASSLDWETGRLNTEAFF. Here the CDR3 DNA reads TGTGCCAGCAGCTTAGATTGGGAGACAGGACGACTAAACACTGAAGCTTTCTTT. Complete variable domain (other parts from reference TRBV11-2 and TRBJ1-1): EAGVAQSPRYKIIEKRQSVAFWCNPISGHATLYWYQQILGQGPKLLIQFQNNGVVDDSQLPKDRFSAERLKGVDSTLKIQPAKLEDSAVYLCASSLDWETGRLNTEAFFGQGTRLTVV.

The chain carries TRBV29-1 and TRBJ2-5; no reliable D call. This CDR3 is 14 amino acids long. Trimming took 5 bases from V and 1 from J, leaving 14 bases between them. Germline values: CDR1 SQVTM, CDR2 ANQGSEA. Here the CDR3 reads CSVTLGSPQETQYF. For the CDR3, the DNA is TGCAGCGTTACCTTGGGTAGTCCCCAAGAGACCCAGTACTTC.

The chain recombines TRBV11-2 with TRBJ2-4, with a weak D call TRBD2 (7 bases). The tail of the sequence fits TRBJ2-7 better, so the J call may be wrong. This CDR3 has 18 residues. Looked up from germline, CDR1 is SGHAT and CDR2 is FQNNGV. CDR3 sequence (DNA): TGTGCCAGCAGCTTAGATCTAAATGGGCGGGGGCTCTCCTACGAGCAGTACTTC. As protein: CASSLDLNGRGLSYEQYF.

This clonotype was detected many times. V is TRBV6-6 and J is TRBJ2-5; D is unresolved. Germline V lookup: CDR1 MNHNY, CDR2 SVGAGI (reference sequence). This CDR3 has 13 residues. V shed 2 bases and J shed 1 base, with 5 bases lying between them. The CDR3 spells CASSYDIQETQYF. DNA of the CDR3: TGTGCCAGCAGTTACGACATCCAAGAGACCCAGTACTTC.

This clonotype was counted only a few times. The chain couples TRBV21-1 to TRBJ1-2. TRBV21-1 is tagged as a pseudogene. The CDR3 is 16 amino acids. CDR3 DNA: TGTGCCAGCAGCAAAGAACCGGGGGGGCACAACTATGGCTACACCTTC. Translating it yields CASSKEPGGHNYGYTF.

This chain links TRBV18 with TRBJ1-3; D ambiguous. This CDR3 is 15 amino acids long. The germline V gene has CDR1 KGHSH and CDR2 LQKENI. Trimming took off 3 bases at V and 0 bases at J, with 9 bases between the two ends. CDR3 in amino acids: CASSPGSNSGNTIYF. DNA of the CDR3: TGTGCCAGCTCACCGGGCTCGAACTCTGGAAACACCATATATTTT.

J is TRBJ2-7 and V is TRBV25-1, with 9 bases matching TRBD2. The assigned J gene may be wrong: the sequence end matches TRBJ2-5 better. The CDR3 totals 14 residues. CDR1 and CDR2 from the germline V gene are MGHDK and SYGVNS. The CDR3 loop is CASSEWGTSETQYF. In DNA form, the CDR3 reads TGTGCCAGCAGTGAATGGGGGACTAGCGAGACCCAGTACTTC.

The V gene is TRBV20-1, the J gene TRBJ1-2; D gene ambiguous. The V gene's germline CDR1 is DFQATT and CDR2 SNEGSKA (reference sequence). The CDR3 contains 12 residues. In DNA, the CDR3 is TGCGGAACGACGGGAGCTAACTATGGCTACACCTTC. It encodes CGTTGANYGYTF.

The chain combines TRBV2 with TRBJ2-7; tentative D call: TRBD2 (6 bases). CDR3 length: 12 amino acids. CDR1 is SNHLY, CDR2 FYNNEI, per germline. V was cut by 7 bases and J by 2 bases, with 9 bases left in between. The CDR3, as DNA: TGTGCCAGCAAGGAGGGGACCTACGAGCAGTACTTC. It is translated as CASKEGTYEQYF. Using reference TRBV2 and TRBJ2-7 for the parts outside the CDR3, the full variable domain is EPEVTQTPSHQVTQMGQEVILRCVPISNHLYFYWYRQILGQKVEFLVSFYNNEISEKSEIFDDQFSVERPDGSNFTLKIRSTKLEDSAMYFCASKEGTYEQYFGPGTRLTVT.

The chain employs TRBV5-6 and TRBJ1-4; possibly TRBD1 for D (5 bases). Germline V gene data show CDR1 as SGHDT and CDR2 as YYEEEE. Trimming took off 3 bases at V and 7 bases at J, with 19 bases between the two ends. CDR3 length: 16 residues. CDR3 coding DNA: TGTGCCAGCAGCTCCAACAGGTTTCGGTTGTCTGAAAAACTGTTTTTT. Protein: CASSSNRFRLSEKLFF.

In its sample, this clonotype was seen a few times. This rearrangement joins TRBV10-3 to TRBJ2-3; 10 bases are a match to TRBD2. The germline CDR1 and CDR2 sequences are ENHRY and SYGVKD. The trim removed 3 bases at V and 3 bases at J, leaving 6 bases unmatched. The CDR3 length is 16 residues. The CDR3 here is CAISDKRGGLTDTQYF. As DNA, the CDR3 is TGTGCCATCAGTGATAAGCGGGGGGGCCTGACAGATACGCAGTATTTT.

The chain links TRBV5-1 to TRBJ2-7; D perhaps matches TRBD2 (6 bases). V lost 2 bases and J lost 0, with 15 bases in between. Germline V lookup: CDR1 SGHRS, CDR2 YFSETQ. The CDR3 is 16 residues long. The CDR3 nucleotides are TGCGCCAGCAGCTTTCTTAGCGGAGGGAGCTCCTACGAGCAGTACTTC. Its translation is CASSFLSGGSSYEQYF.

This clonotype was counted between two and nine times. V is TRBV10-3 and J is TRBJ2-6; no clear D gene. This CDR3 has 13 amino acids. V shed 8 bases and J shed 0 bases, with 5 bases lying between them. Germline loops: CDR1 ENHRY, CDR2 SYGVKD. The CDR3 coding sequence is TGTGCCATCCAGCGCTCTGGGGCCAACGTCCTGACTTTC. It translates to CAIQRSGANVLTF.

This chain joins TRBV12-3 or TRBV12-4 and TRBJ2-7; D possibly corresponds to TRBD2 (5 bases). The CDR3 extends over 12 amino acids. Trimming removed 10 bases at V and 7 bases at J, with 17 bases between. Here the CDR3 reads CATTARRYEQYF. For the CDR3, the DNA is TGTGCCACCACCGCTCGGAGGTATGAGCAGTACTTC.